This T cell receptor (beta chain) comes out of a study of T cell repertoires in cytomegalovirus infection. The CDR3 is 18 residues long. CDR1 and CDR2 from the germline V gene are SGHAT and FQNNGV. The V and J ends lost 6 bases and 3 bases, in that order; junction bases with no gene match: 10. In TCRdb, the reads were re-called with MiXCR into one record per CDR3 protein. The sample has fewer than 850,000 distinct CDR3 sequences; 25% to 35% are singletons. This clonotype has just a few counts. As yet, its antigen is unknown. The source was cultured CD8+ T cells from PBMCs, collected from culture after CMV antigen stimulation. The TCR comes from a human donor in good health (CMV status not recorded). Some clones in this sample may be carry-over from other donors' samples. V usage is TRBV11-2 and J usage is TRBJ2-3; 15 bases map to TRBD2. The CDR3 sequence is CASRQGLAGGRGTDTQYF. CDR3 DNA: TGTGCCAGCAGACAGGGACTAGCGGGGGGACGCGGGACAGATACGCAGTATTTT. The complete variable domain, with remaining parts taken from reference TRBV11-2 and TRBJ2-3, reads EAGVAQSPRYKIIEKRQSVAFWCNPISGHATLYWYQQILGQGPKLLIQFQNNGVVDDSQLPKDRFSAERLKGVDSTLKIQPAKLEDSAVYLCASRQGLAGGRGTDTQYFGPGTRLTVL.